This section outlines one T cell receptor beta chain sequence together with its context. TCRdb independently ran MiXCR on the RT-PCR reads; one entry per CDR3 protein. Of roughly 960,000 distinct CDR3 sequences detected, more than 15% appear once; the ten largest clones hold roughly 6%. This record belongs to a study of patients and donors after allogeneic stem cell transplantation. J was trimmed by 3 bases and V by 3 bases; bases with no gene match: 10. From germline, CDR1 is KGHSH and CDR2 LQKENI. There are 16 residues in the CDR3. The V call is TRBV18, the J call TRBJ1-1, with 7 bases matching TRBD1. The sample comprised blood, either unsorted or a sorted T cell fraction (not recorded which). This clonotype was obtained from a human donor who was either an allogeneic HSCT recipient or a stem cell or donor lymphocyte infusion donor (not recorded which). It is not recorded whose cells these are; they may come from a transplant donor. CDR3: CASSPQGGQADTEAFF. The CDR3 coding sequence is TGTGCCAGCTCACCTCAGGGGGGGCAGGCCGACACTGAAGCTTTCTTT.